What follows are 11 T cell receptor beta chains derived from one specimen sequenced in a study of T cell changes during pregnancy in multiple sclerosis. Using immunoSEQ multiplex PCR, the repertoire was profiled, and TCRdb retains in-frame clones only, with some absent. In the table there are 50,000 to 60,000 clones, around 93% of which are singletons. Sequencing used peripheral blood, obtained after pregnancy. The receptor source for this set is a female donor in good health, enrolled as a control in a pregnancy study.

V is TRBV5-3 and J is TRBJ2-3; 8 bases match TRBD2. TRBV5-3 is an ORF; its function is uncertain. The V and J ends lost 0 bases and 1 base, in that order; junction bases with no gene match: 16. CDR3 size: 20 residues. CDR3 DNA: TGTGCCAGAAGCTTGGAGGGACGGGCGGGGGGACCTCTGGGCACAGATACGCAGTATTTT. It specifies CARSLEGRAGGPLGTDTQYF.

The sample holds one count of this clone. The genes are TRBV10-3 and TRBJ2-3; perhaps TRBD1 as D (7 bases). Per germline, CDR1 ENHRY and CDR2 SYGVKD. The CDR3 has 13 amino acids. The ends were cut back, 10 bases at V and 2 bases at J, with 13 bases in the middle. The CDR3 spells CATRGASTDTQYF. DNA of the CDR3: TGTGCCACCAGGGGGGCCTCCACAGATACGCAGTATTTT.

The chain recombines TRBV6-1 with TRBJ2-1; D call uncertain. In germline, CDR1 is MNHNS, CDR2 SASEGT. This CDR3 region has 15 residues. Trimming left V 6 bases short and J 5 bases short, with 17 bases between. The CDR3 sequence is CASSATPSSHNEQFF. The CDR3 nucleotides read TGTGCCAGCAGCGCGACTCCCTCATCACACAATGAGCAGTTCTTC.

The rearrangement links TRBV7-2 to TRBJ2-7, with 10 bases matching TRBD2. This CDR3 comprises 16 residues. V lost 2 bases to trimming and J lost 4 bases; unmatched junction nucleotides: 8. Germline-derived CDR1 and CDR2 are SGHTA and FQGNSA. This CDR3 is CASSLTAGGSIYEQYF. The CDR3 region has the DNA TGTGCCAGCAGCTTAACAGCGGGGGGGTCGATATACGAGCAGTACTTC.

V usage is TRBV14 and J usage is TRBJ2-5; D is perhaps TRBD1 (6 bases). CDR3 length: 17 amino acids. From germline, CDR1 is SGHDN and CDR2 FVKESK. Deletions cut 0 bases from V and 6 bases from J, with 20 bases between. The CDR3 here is CASSQDRGWRIPQTQYF. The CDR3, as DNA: TGTGCCAGCAGCCAAGACAGGGGCTGGAGGATTCCCCAGACCCAGTACTTC.

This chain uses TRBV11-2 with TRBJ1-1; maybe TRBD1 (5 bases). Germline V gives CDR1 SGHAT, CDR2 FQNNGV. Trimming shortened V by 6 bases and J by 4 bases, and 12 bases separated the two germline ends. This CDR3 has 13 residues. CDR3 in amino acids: CASRFGGGTEAFF. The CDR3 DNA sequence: TGTGCCAGCAGGTTCGGGGGAGGCACTGAAGCTTTCTTT.

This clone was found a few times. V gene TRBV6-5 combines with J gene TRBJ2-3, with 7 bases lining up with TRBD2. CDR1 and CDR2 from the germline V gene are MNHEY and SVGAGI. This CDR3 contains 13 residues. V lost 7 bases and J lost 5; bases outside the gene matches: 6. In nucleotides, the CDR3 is TGTGCCAGCACAAGGCGGGAGAGAGATACGCAGTATTTT. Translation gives CASTRRERDTQYF.

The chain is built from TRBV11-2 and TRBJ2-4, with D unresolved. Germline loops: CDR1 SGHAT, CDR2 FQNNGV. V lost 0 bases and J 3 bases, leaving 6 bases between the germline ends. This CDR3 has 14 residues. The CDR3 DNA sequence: TGTGCCAGCAGCTTAGAACAGAACAAAAACATTCAGTACTTC. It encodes CASSLEQNKNIQYF.

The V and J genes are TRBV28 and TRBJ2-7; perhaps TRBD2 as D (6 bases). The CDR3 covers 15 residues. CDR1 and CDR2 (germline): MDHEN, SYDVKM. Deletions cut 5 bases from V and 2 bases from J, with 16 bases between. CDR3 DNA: TGTGCCAGCAGTCCGCCGGGACTCCGAACCTACGAGCAGTACTTC. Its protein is CASSPPGLRTYEQYF. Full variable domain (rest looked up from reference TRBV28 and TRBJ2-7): DVKVTQSSRYLVKRTGEKVFLECVQDMDHENMFWYRQDPGLGLRLIYFSYDVKMKEKGDIPEGYSVSREKKERFSLILESASTNQTSMYLCASSPPGLRTYEQYFGPGTRLTVT.

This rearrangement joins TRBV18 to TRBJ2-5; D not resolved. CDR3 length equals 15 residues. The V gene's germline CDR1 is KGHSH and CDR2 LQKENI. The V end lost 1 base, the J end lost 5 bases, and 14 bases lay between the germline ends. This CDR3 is CASSPLLGDGETQYF. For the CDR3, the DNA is TGTGCCAGCTCACCACTCCTCGGAGATGGGGAGACCCAGTACTTC.

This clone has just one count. The chain's CDR3 is CASSGNRQLSSSGANVLTF. The CDR3 DNA reads as TGTGCCAGCAGCGGAAACCGACAGCTCTCCTCCTCTGGGGCCAACGTCCTGACTTTC. This chain connects TRBV9 to TRBJ2-6; tentative D call: TRBD1 (5 bases). This CDR3 is 19 amino acids long. Germline-derived CDR1 and CDR2 are SGDLS and YYNGEE. V was cut by 3 bases and J by 0 bases, with 19 bases left in between.